This T cell receptor beta chain was recovered during a study of OX40 agonist ivuxolimab in advanced cancers. Clones were read by immunoSEQ multiplex PCR, and TCRdb kept only the in-frame ones, dropping some. The sample carries over 65,000 clones, approximately 83% recorded once. Looked up from germline, CDR1 is SGHAT and CDR2 is FQNNGV. This CDR3 has 16 amino acids. Trimming took 5 bases from V and 10 from J; bases not matched to a gene: 17. In this sample, this clone turned up once. The receptor was isolated from an adult with an advanced solid tumor such as melanoma, head and neck, liver or kidney cancer. Source: CD4+ or CD8+ T cells sorted from blood, taken in a trial of the OX40 agonist ivuxolimab. The chain uses TRBV11-2 and TRBJ2-1, with 7 bases matching TRBD2. The CDR3 bases are TGTGCCAGCAGCCGAGGGGCACTAGCGCACTTACCGGAGCAGTTCTTC. The encoded protein is CASSRGALAHLPEQFF.